The entry below describes one T cell receptor beta chain. These data originate in a study of blood T cell repertoires in COVID-19. Study-level background: There were acute and convalescent COVID-19 samples, and they came from the United States, Italy and Spain. From T cells, B-cell-depleted T cells, or PBMCs came the material, which was cDNA or gDNA.

Method: immunoSEQ multiplex PCR; TCRdb's copy keeps in-frame clones and lacks some. The sample consists of approximately 400,000 clones, 85% to 90% of them appearing once. Cohorts were determined from participant-reported clinical history. The study counted Cohort 3 donors as recovered given two negative PCRs, clearance, or symptom resolution. Germline CDR1 and CDR2: SGHVS and FNYEAQ. The CDR3 is 15 residues long. V lost 1 base, J lost 6 bases, and 2 bases stayed unmatched. The TCR originated in a woman younger than 35 who had recovered from COVID-19. The chain links TRBV7-6 to TRBJ1-5; 11 bases are a match to TRBD1. The sample comprised PBMCs or T cells enriched from blood (not recorded which). DNA for the CDR3: TGTGCCAGCAGCTTAGGGACAGGGGGCGGTCAGCCCCAGCATTTT. Translation gives CASSLGTGGGQPQHF.